Listed here are 21 T cell receptor beta chains from one sample, sequenced in a study of blood T cell repertoires in COVID-19. Method: immunoSEQ multiplex PCR; TCRdb's copy keeps in-frame clones and lacks some. The sample carries about 130,000 clones, 80% to 90% recorded once. Sequenced sample: peripheral blood. The receptors derive from a man aged 50 or older with active COVID-19.

J is TRBJ2-3 and V is TRBV4-2, with TRBD2 matching over 9 bases. V lost 0 bases to trimming and J lost 7 bases; unmatched junction nucleotides: 8. There are 16 residues in the CDR3. CDR1 and CDR2 (germline): LGHNA, YNFKEQ. The CDR3 sequence is CASSQETAGGTYTQYF. CDR3 coding DNA: TGTGCCAGCAGCCAAGAAACAGCGGGGGGTACCTATACGCAGTATTTT.

The J gene is TRBJ2-7, the V gene TRBV9, with 7 bases that match TRBD1. There are 16 residues in the CDR3. The V gene's germline CDR1 is SGDLS and CDR2 YYNGEE. J gave up 0 bases and V 2 bases, and 8 bases lay outside the gene matches. The CDR3 loop is CASSVKGASPSYEQYF. The DNA of the CDR3 is TGTGCCAGCAGCGTTAAGGGGGCGAGTCCCTCCTACGAGCAGTACTTC.

The V and J genes are TRBV7-2 and TRBJ1-5, with 7 bases aligning to TRBD1. J was trimmed by 4 bases and V by 5 bases; bases with no gene match: 5. The CDR3 runs 14 residues. Germline loops: CDR1 SGHTA, CDR2 FQGNSA. CDR3 sequence (DNA): TGTGCCAGCAGCCCGGACAGGATTAATCAGCCCCAGCATTTT. It translates to CASSPDRINQPQHF.

V gene TRBV14 combines with J gene TRBJ1-6, with 8 bases fitting TRBD1. The germline V gene encodes CDR1 SGHDN and CDR2 FVKESK. There are 15 residues in the CDR3. The J segment lost 9 bases and the V segment lost 3 bases, leaving 7 bases of the junction unmatched. The CDR3 protein is CASSQRGQVGSPLHF. CDR3 sequence (DNA): TGTGCCAGCAGCCAGCGGGGACAGGTTGGTTCACCCCTCCACTTT.

The CDR3 loop is CASSSGQTNYGYTF. In DNA form, the CDR3 reads TGTGCCAGCAGCTCGGGACAGACTAACTATGGCTACACCTTC. V usage is TRBV7-2 and J usage is TRBJ1-2; 7 bases map to TRBD1. Germline assignment: CDR1 SGHTA and CDR2 FQGNSA. CDR3 length: 14 amino acids. After removal of 4 bases from V and 0 bases from J, the junction contained 2 bases not matched to a gene.

The gene calls are TRBV7-9 and TRBJ2-7; 10 bases fit TRBD2. In germline, CDR1 is SEHNR, CDR2 FQNEAQ (reference sequence). The CDR3 consists of 17 residues. The V segment lost 0 bases and the J segment 0 bases; nucleotides outside the gene matches: 5. The CDR3, as DNA: TGTGCCAGCAGCTTAGCGTGGACTAGCGGAAGCTCCTACGAGCAGTACTTC. This sequence encodes CASSLAWTSGSSYEQYF.

The chain carries TRBV20-1 and TRBJ2-3; D gene unclear. Germline V gene data show CDR1 as DFQATT and CDR2 as SNEGSKA (reference sequence). The V and J ends lost 1 base and 3 bases respectively, with 2 bases between them. The CDR3 spans 11 residues. This CDR3 is CSARVTDTQYF. For the CDR3, the DNA is TGCAGTGCTAGAGTAACAGATACGCAGTATTTT.

The chain combines TRBV29-1 with TRBJ2-1; 9 bases line up with TRBD2. Germline-derived CDR1 and CDR2 are SQVTM and ANQGSEA. The CDR3 length is 16 residues. Trimming cost V 3 bases and J 3 bases; bases outside gene matches: 9. The CDR3 bases are TGCAGCGTTGATAATCCTCTAGCGGGGAGCTACAATGAGCAGTTCTTC. Residues: CSVDNPLAGSYNEQFF.

The chain uses TRBV6-5 and TRBJ2-7, with D hard to call. The CDR3 contains 14 residues. Germline V gives CDR1 MNHEY, CDR2 SVGAGI. V shed 0 bases and J shed 0 bases, with 6 bases lying between them. The CDR3 DNA is TGTGCCAGCAGTTACTCGTCACACTCCTACGAGCAGTACTTC. Its translation: CASSYSSHSYEQYF.

The chain combines TRBV3-1 (or the pseudogene TRBV3-2) with TRBJ2-5, with 12 bases matching TRBD2. CDR3 length: 14 amino acids. V trimming: 4 bases; J trimming: 5 bases; junction bases outside the gene matches: 2. Germline V gives CDR1 LGHDT, CDR2 YNNKEL (reference sequence). CDR3 DNA sequence: TGTGCCAGCAGCCGGACTAGCGGGGAGGAGACCCAGTACTTC. Protein sequence: CASSRTSGEETQYF.

This chain joins TRBV29-1 and TRBJ2-5; the match to TRBD2 covers 8 bases. CDR1 and CDR2 (germline): SQVTM, ANQGSEA. The CDR3 runs 13 residues. Here the CDR3 DNA reads TGCCGAACTCGGGGGGGAAGTTTGGAGACCCAGTACTTC. Its protein product is CRTRGGSLETQYF.

The rearrangement links TRBV19 to TRBJ2-3; 13 bases are shared with TRBD2. In germline, CDR1 is LNHDA, CDR2 SQIVND (reference sequence). CDR3 length equals 18 residues. The V segment lost 5 bases and the J segment 1 base; nucleotides outside the gene matches: 9. The CDR3 sequence: CASSATSGGALGTDTQYF. The CDR3 DNA reads as TGTGCCAGTAGTGCAACTAGCGGGGGGGCCTTGGGCACAGATACGCAGTATTTT.

The genes are TRBV19 and TRBJ2-7, with D tentatively TRBD1 (6 bases). Trimming left V 9 bases short and J 2 bases short, with 23 bases between. The CDR3 extends over 16 amino acids. Germline-derived CDR1 and CDR2 are LNHDA and SQIVND (reference sequence). The CDR3 DNA is TGTGCCAGGACAAAGGACAGCAAGCTGAAACCCTACGAGCAGTACTTC. As protein: CARTKDSKLKPYEQYF.

The chain is built from TRBV4-2 and TRBJ2-4; the D gene is possibly TRBD1 (6 bases). Trimming left V 4 bases short and J 9 bases short, with 25 bases between. CDR1 and CDR2 from the germline V gene are LGHNA and YNFKEQ. The CDR3 consists of 17 residues. The CDR3 bases are TGTGCCAGCAGCCGATCAGCCGTCCGGGACACTCTGGGCATTCAGTACTTC. Translation: CASSRSAVRDTLGIQYF.

This clone was found a few times. CDR3 residues: CASSRDRVGGTEAFF. The CDR3 coding sequence is TGTGCCAGTAGTAGGGACAGGGTAGGGGGTACTGAAGCTTTCTTT. The chain carries TRBV19 and TRBJ1-1; 9 bases map to TRBD1. Losses at the gene ends were 4 bases for V and 5 bases for J; bases not matched to a gene: 8. The CDR3 sequence is 15 residues long. The germline CDR1 and CDR2 sequences are LNHDA and SQIVND (reference sequence).

This chain links TRBV19 with TRBJ1-1; no clear D. CDR1 and CDR2 (germline): LNHDA, SQIVND (reference sequence). Trimming shortened V by 10 bases and J by 0 bases, and 12 bases separated the two germline ends. The CDR3 runs to 13 residues. This CDR3 is CANPRVMNTEAFF. The DNA for the CDR3 is TGTGCCAACCCCCGGGTAATGAACACTGAAGCTTTCTTT. Based on the CDR3 plus reference TRBV19 and TRBJ1-1, the full variable domain is DGGITQSPKYLFRKEGQNVTLSCEQNLNHDAMYWYRQDPGQGLRLIYYSQIVNDFQKGDIAEGYSVSREKKESFPLTVTSAQKNPTAFYLCANPRVMNTEAFFGQGTRLTVV.

This chain uses TRBV5-1 with TRBJ2-1, with D perhaps matching TRBD2 (7 bases). Trimming pared 6 bases from V and 0 bases from J, leaving 28 bases between. Looked up from germline, CDR1 is SGHRS and CDR2 is YFSETQ. The CDR3 consists of 20 residues. As DNA, the CDR3 is TGCGCCAGCACCCGGACAGATCCCTGGCGGCGGGGGAACTCCTACAATGAGCAGTTCTTC. Translated: CASTRTDPWRRGNSYNEQFF.

V gene TRBV6-5 combines with J gene TRBJ2-7; possible D gene TRBD1, 5 bases. Germline CDR1 and CDR2: MNHEY and SVGAGI. V dropped 4 bases and J dropped 9 bases, with 13 bases sitting between them. CDR3 length: 12 residues. The DNA for the CDR3 is TGTGCCAGCAGTTCCGACAGCTGGGTGCAGTACTTC. Amino acid sequence: CASSSDSWVQYF.

This rearrangement joins TRBV27 to TRBJ2-7; 8 nucleotides match TRBD2. V gave up 6 bases and J gave up 0 bases; unmatched junction bases: 10. The CDR3 spans 16 residues. Germline CDR1 MNHEY, CDR2 SMNVEV (reference sequence). The CDR3 sequence: CASSSPGGMSSYEQYF. CDR3 nucleotides: TGTGCCAGCAGCTCCCCGGGAGGGATGAGCTCCTACGAGCAGTACTTC.

The chain uses TRBV12-5 and TRBJ2-1, with TRBD1 identical over 9 bases. Trimming at V came to 4 bases and at J to 1 base, leaving 8 bases not matched to a gene. CDR3 length: 17 amino acids. The germline gives CDR1 LGHNT, CDR2 FRNRAP. CDR3 in DNA: TGTGCTAGTGGTTCGGGCCTAGGACAGGGGTCCTACAATGAGCAGTTCTTC. Encoded protein: CASGSGLGQGSYNEQFF.

V and J are TRBV19 and TRBJ2-3; 9 nucleotides line up with TRBD1. This CDR3 is built from 17 residues. J lost 2 bases, V lost 4 bases, and 10 bases had no gene match. Germline V gene data show CDR1 as LNHDA and CDR2 as SQIVND (reference sequence). This CDR3 reads CASSTPRTGAFTDTQYF. The CDR3 DNA reads as TGTGCCAGTAGTACCCCCCGGACAGGGGCGTTCACAGATACGCAGTATTTT.